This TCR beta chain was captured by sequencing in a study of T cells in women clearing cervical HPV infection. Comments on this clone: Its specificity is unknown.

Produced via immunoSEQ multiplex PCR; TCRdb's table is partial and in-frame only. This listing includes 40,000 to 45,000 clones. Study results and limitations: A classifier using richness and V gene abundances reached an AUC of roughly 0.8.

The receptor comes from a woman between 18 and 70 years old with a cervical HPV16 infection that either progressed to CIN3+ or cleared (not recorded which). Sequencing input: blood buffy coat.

The part of the CDR3 DNA that was read is TGTGCCAGCAGTGAAATGGGACAGGGGCACTATGGC. Protein: CASSEMGQGHYG. The whole CDR3 sequence reads CASSEMGQGHYGYTF. V usage is TRBV6-1 and J usage is TRBJ1-2, with TRBD1 matching 10 bases. The CDR3 end falls 3 residues outside the read, so it is completed with the germline J gene. Germline trimming cut 2 bases from V and 3 bases from J; bases unmatched to any gene: 3. CDR1 is MNHNS, CDR2 SASEGT, per germline. This CDR3 contains 15 residues.